The present T cell receptor beta chain was sequenced within a study of OX40 agonist ivuxolimab in advanced cancers. Regarding the research as a whole: Ivuxolimab, which targeted the costimulatory receptor OX40 (CD134), was an agonistic, fully human IgG2 monoclonal antibody. The paper covers the monotherapy dose-escalation part of the phase I ivuxolimab trial, which included N ≈ 50 patients. Three dose-escalation patients achieved partial responses, one with hepatocellular carcinoma and two with cutaneous melanoma. A male proportion of roughly 80% and a mean age of 60 years, ranging from 23 to 79, were recorded for the dose-escalation cohort. Prior anti-PD-1, anti-PD-L1 or anti-CTLA-4 therapy was permitted, and approximately 40% of dose-escalation patients had received checkpoint inhibitors. Peripheral TCRbeta sequencing was intended to test whether TCR sequence diversity was altered and clonal T-cell expansion was caused by ivuxolimab. Intravenous ivuxolimab was administered to patients every 2 weeks at six dose levels: 0.01, 0.1, 0.3, 1.5, 3 and 10 mg/kg. Of the roughly 54 patients in dose escalation, about 20 had hepatocellular carcinoma, roughly 15 had melanoma, 9 had renal cell carcinoma and 9 had head and neck cancer.

Paper-wide results and their limitations: Low levels of normalized T-cell clonal expansion were also seen in some nonresponding patients. Partial responders in the 0.1-3.0 mg/kg groups had among the lowest normalized peripheral clonal expansion, especially among CD8+ T cells. After ivuxolimab, expanded clones were on average more numerous among CD8+ T cells than among CD4+ T cells. Antigen specificity was not determined for the clonally expanded peripheral T cells. At doses of 0.1 to 3.0 mg/kg, clonal expansion of both CD4+ and CD8+ blood T cells was observed from baseline to week 6.

After removal of 0 bases from V and 4 bases from J, the junction retains 8 bases not matched to a gene. Including cysteine and phenylalanine, the CDR3 has 16 amino acids. Left in the record is the CDR3 DNA by itself, 48 bases read in frame from the first base. Reading the germline V gene (reference sequence) gives CDR1 SGHNT and CDR2 YYREEE. Comment on this clone: Its antigen target is currently unknown. Per-nucleotide qualities are absent, and no much larger clonotype sits a single base away.

To sequence the TCRbeta CDR3 region, genomic DNA was isolated from the sorted cells. The immunoSEQ Assay was used to sequence the TCRbeta CDR3 regions. The source is immuneACCESS, and TCRdb retained only in-frame sequences with V and J called. Part of the clones is not carried over; for the studies checked, unresolved V genes explain less than half of this, and the remainder is unexplained. For this sample there are 50,000 or so clones; about 83% appear just once. Of the sample, around 2.5% is held by the ten largest clones. Patients with autoimmune disease history or receiving systemic immunosuppression were excluded from the trial. In every dose cohort, peripheral blood was drawn for TCR sequencing at baseline, cycle 4 day 1, and cycle 7 day 1. The samples were taken from a phase I, first-in-human, multicenter, open-label dose-escalation trial of ivuxolimab. The trial enrolled adults with locally advanced or metastatic head and neck squamous cell, hepatocellular, melanoma or renal cell carcinoma. Before TCR sequencing, CD4+ T cells and CD8+ T cells from peripheral blood were sorted into separate populations.

The chain is encoded by TRBV5-4 joined to TRBJ2-7; a stretch of 9 junction bases matches TRBD1. The sequenced sample was CD4+ or CD8+ T cells sorted from blood, obtained in a trial of the OX40 agonist ivuxolimab. This clonotype originated in an adult with an advanced solid tumor such as melanoma, head and neck, liver or kidney cancer. The DNA sequence is as follows: TGTGCCAGCAGCTTGGATAAACAGGGGGCCGGTTACGAGCAGTACTTC. This is translated as CASSLDKQGAGYEQYF.